This passage covers 28 T cell receptor beta chains from one sample sequenced in a study of T cell clonality in common variable immunodeficiency. Sequencing used immunoSEQ multiplex PCR; TCRdb keeps in-frame clones, though not all of them. In total the sample includes 75,000 to 85,000 clones, none of them seen once. Sequencing was carried out using peripheral blood mononuclear cells. All receptors derive from a person between 18 and 75 years old in good health.

In this sample, this clone turned up a few times. The observed sequence ends 3 residues before the CDR3 terminus, with the missing tail filled in from the germline J gene. The V call is TRBV19, the J call TRBJ1-4, with TRBD1 matching 7 bases. CDR3 length: 15 amino acids. Germline CDR1 LNHDA, CDR2 SQIVND (reference sequence). Germline trimming cut 7 bases from V and 7 bases from J; bases unmatched to any gene: 12. The chain's CDR3 is CASTEGALVSEKLFF. CDR3 DNA, as far as it was read: TGTGCCAGTACTGAGGGGGCTCTCGTAAGTGAAAAA.

The sample holds many counts of this clone. The CDR3 is cut off 3 residues early in the read; its end comes from the germline J gene. The rearrangement joins TRBV20-1 to TRBJ2-7, with D possibly being TRBD1 or TRBD2 (5 bases each). CDR1 and CDR2 from the germline V gene are DFQATT and SNEGSKA (reference sequence). This CDR3 is 12 amino acids long. V lost 3 bases and J 3 bases, leaving 9 bases between the germline ends. The CDR3 DNA, read in part, is TGCAGTGCTAGTTCGAGGGGCTACGAG. Its translation is CSASSRGYE. The full CDR3 is CSASSRGYEQYF.

This clone has just a few counts. The read halts 3 residues ahead of the CDR3 end, with the missing end drawn from the germline J gene. The chain uses TRBV7-8 and TRBJ2-7, with TRBD1 as a possible D gene (6 bases). V lost 5 bases, J lost 5 bases, and 13 bases lay in between. The CDR3 loop spans 13 amino acids. Germline V gene data show CDR1 as SGHVS and CDR2 as FQNEAQ. The sequenced CDR3 bases are TGTGCCAGCAGCATACAGGGTTTAGACGAG. Its protein is CASSIQGLDE. The complete CDR3 reads CASSIQGLDEQYF.

This clone was seen ten or more times. The read falls 3 residues short of the CDR3 end, and the missing part is taken from the germline J gene. This sample includes further DNA sequences coding for the same CDR3. This chain joins TRBV7-3 and TRBJ2-3; a weak D match, TRBD2 (6 bases). The CDR3 covers 14 residues. Germline-derived CDR1 and CDR2 are SGHTA and FQGTGA. Trimming removed 5 bases from V and 0 bases from J, with 9 bases in between. The covered CDR3 bases are TGTGCCAGCAGCCTGAGCGGGAGCACAGATACG. Protein sequence: CASSLSGSTDT. The whole CDR3 is CASSLSGSTDTQYF.

This clone has a count of ten or more. CDR3 bases read: TGCGCCAGCAGGGGACAGGGCCTCTCTGAA. Translation gives CASRGQGLSE. The whole CDR3 sequence is CASRGQGLSEAFF. The chain joins TRBV10-1 to TRBJ1-1; 9 positions match TRBD1. Read data end 3 residues before the CDR3 end; the end is taken from the germline J gene. The CDR3 covers 13 residues. Germline V lookup: CDR1 WNHNN, CDR2 SYGVQD (reference sequence). The V gene end was trimmed by 6 bases and the J gene end by 6 bases; junction bases not matched to a gene: 5.

This clone came up many times. The CDR3 end is not reached by the read, which stops 3 residues before it; the germline J gene fills it in. The chain carries TRBV29-1 and TRBJ2-5; no firm D call. Between the trimmed V and J ends, which lost 3 bases and 2 bases, there was a span of 10 bases. The CDR3 totals 13 residues. CDR1 and CDR2 from the germline V gene are SQVTM and ANQGSEA. CDR3 DNA (partial): TGCAGCGTTGAGTCCCCAGATCAAGAGACC. This gives the protein CSVESPDQET. From start to end, the CDR3 is CSVESPDQETQYF.

This clone has a count of ten or more. The read ends 3 residues shy of where the CDR3 ends; the end is completed using the germline J gene. The rearrangement joins TRBV14 to TRBJ2-1; TRBD2 matches 9 bases. Trimming took 3 bases from V and 7 from J; bases not matched to a gene: 13. The CDR3 extends over 17 amino acids. CDR1 is SGHDN and CDR2 is FVKESK in the germline V gene. The CDR3: CASSHEKGGGGYNEQFF. CDR3 DNA, as far as it was read: TGTGCCAGCAGCCACGAGAAGGGCGGGGGGGGATATAATGAG.

This clone showed up many times. The read terminates 3 residues ahead of where the CDR3 ends, so the germline J gene completes it. The genes are TRBV28 and TRBJ2-7; 11 bases line up with TRBD2. The V segment lost 7 bases and the J segment 4 bases; nucleotides outside the gene matches: 15. The CDR3 is made up of 17 amino acids. Germline CDR1 and CDR2: MDHEN and SYDVKM. The part of the CDR3 DNA that was read is TGTGCCAGCAAGACAGGGGGTATGGGACTAGCGGTTTACGAG. Its protein product is CASKTGGMGLAVYE. The whole CDR3 protein is CASKTGGMGLAVYEQYF.

This clone occurred many times. The read ends 3 residues early relative to the CDR3; the germline J gene fills the gap. The rearrangement uses TRBV7-9 and TRBJ1-4; D is undetermined. Per germline, CDR1 SEHNR and CDR2 FQNEAQ (reference sequence). V lost 5 bases, J lost 8 bases, and 15 bases lay in between. This CDR3 has 14 amino acids. The part of the CDR3 DNA that was read is TGTGCCAGCAGCGCGGTATCGGTGAAGGAAAAA. Its translation is CASSAVSVKEK. The entire CDR3 sequence reads CASSAVSVKEKLFF.

The table lists this clone with many counts. The CDR3 end is not reached by the read, which stops 3 residues before it; the germline J gene fills it in. The V call is TRBV19, the J call TRBJ1-1; D is ambiguous. Deletions cut 1 base from V and 4 bases from J, with 10 bases between. The germline V gene has CDR1 LNHDA and CDR2 SQIVND (reference sequence). The CDR3 has 14 residues. CDR3 region: CASSIVAGGTEAFF. The sequenced CDR3 bases are TGTGCCAGTAGTATAGTCGCAGGAGGCACTGAA.

This clone was detected ten times or more. The CDR3 sequence is CSVEEKKGNTDTQYF. The DNA read from the CDR3 is TGCAGCGTTGAAGAGAAAAAGGGTAACACAGATACG. The chain has TRBV29-1 and TRBJ2-3; no clear D. The observed sequence ends 3 residues before the CDR3 terminus, with the missing tail filled in from the germline J gene. Germline V gives CDR1 SQVTM, CDR2 ANQGSEA. The CDR3 runs 15 residues. V lost 0 bases and J lost 2, with 12 bases in between.

This clone was counted at least ten times. With the read ending 3 residues before the CDR3 end, the germline J gene is used to fill in that end. V usage is TRBV10-1 and J usage is TRBJ1-2, with D unresolved. V lost 6 bases to trimming and J lost 3 bases, with 14 bases between them. CDR3 size: 14 residues. Per the germline V gene, CDR1 is WNHNN and CDR2 is SYGVQD (reference sequence). The CDR3 is CASRSLNLDYGYTF. Partial CDR3 DNA: TGCGCCAGCAGAAGTTTAAATCTAGACTATGGC.

This clone was observed at least ten times. The missing CDR3 end, 3 residues past where the read stops, is filled in from the germline J gene. The V gene is TRBV4-1, the J gene TRBJ2-3, with D possibly being TRBD2 (5 bases). CDR3 length: 16 amino acids. Trimming pared 0 bases from V and 6 bases from J, leaving 16 bases between. CDR1 MGHRA and CDR2 YSYEKL come from the germline V gene. CDR3 protein: CASSQEISGRLDTQYF. CDR3 DNA (partial): TGCGCCAGCAGCCAAGAGATATCGGGGAGACTCGATACG.

This clone was recorded many times. The CDR3 is cut off 3 residues early in the read; its end comes from the germline J gene. The genes are TRBV19 and TRBJ2-1; 12 nucleotides line up with TRBD2. The CDR3 has 14 amino acids. Germline loops: CDR1 LNHDA, CDR2 SQIVND (reference sequence). The V and J ends lost 8 bases and 4 bases, in that order; junction bases with no gene match: 3. CDR3 sequence reads: CASQLAGGYNEQFF. The sequenced CDR3 bases are TGTGCCAGTCAGCTAGCGGGAGGGTACAATGAG.

This clone was seen only a few times. The CDR3 is cut off 3 residues early in the read; its end comes from the germline J gene. This chain joins TRBV11-3 and TRBJ2-1; D is undetermined. Germline CDR1 SGHNT, CDR2 YENEEA. With 0 bases removed from V and 7 bases from J, the gap between germline ends came to 13 bases. This CDR3 spans 15 amino acids. CDR3 region: CASSLDQSGMNEQFF. The CDR3 bases that were read are TGTGCCAGCAGCTTAGATCAGTCAGGAATGAATGAG.

This clone was counted at least ten times. Coverage ceases 3 residues before the CDR3 finishes, and the germline J gene fills in the end. The V call is TRBV2, the J call TRBJ2-4, with D hard to call. Germline V gene sequence: CDR1 SNHLY, CDR2 FYNNEI. V was shortened by 2 bases and J by 3 bases, with 17 bases between the two germline ends. This CDR3 is built from 17 residues. CDR3 loop: CASSENRQTAVKNIQYF. The DNA read from the CDR3 is TGTGCCAGCAGTGAAAACCGGCAGACCGCGGTCAAAAACATT.

Ten or more counts support this clone. The DNA ends 3 residues before the CDR3 does, and the rest of the CDR3 is filled in from the germline J gene. The chain combines TRBV4-1 with TRBJ2-7, with 8 bases matching TRBD2. J was trimmed by 0 bases and V by 4 bases; bases with no gene match: 2. The germline CDR1 and CDR2 sequences are MGHRA and YSYEKL. The CDR3 totals 14 residues. This chain's CDR3 is CASSLGLASYEQYF. Incomplete CDR3 DNA: TGCGCCAGCAGCCTCGGACTAGCCTCCTACGAG.

This clone has ten or more counts. The CDR3 end falls 3 residues outside the read, so it is completed with the germline J gene. The genes are TRBV20-1 and TRBJ2-7; no clear D gene. Trimming took off 3 bases at V and 0 bases at J, with 9 bases between the two ends. CDR1 DFQATT and CDR2 SNEGSKA come from the germline V gene (reference sequence). This CDR3 spans 13 amino acids. The sequenced CDR3 bases are TGCAGTGCTAGGGTACAACCCTCCTACGAG. It specifies CSARVQPSYE. The complete CDR3 protein is CSARVQPSYEQYF.

With respect to this clone: The sequenced fragment ends 3 residues before the CDR3 boundary, so the rest is inferred from the germline J gene. The V call is TRBV29-1, the J call TRBJ1-3; D gene uncertain. This CDR3 spans 12 amino acids. The V end was cut by 6 bases, the J end by 0 bases, with 6 bases between. Germline loops: CDR1 SQVTM, CDR2 ANQGSEA. CDR3 in amino acids: CSVLISGNTIYF. CDR3 DNA, as far as it was read: TGCAGCGTACTGATCTCTGGAAACACC.

At least ten counts were recorded for this clone. The read is 3 residues too short to cover the CDR3 end, so that end is filled in from the germline J gene. This chain links TRBV19 with TRBJ1-6; unclear D gene. The CDR3 consists of 14 residues. V lost 8 bases, J lost 2 bases, and 10 bases lay in between. Looked up from germline, CDR1 is LNHDA and CDR2 is SQIVND (reference sequence). CDR3 amino acids: CASHGGPYNSPLHF. The CDR3 bases that were read are TGTGCCAGTCATGGCGGGCCCTATAATTCACCC.

This clone has ten or more counts. The read ends 3 residues early relative to the CDR3; the germline J gene fills the gap. This chain connects TRBV6-1 to TRBJ2-7; 7 bases match TRBD2. J lost 1 base, V lost 4 bases, and 1 base had no gene match. CDR1 is MNHNS and CDR2 is SASEGT in the germline V gene. This CDR3 has 13 residues. CDR3 amino acids: CASSGGSSYEQYF. The sequenced CDR3 bases are TGTGCCAGCAGTGGCGGGAGTTCCTACGAG.

The table lists this clone with many counts. Coverage ceases 3 residues before the CDR3 finishes, and the germline J gene fills in the end. V gene TRBV19 combines with J gene TRBJ1-5; 7 nucleotides align to TRBD1. From germline, CDR1 is LNHDA and CDR2 SQIVND (reference sequence). J was trimmed by 5 bases and V by 3 bases; bases with no gene match: 7. This CDR3 region has 15 residues. CDR3 DNA, as far as it was read: TGTGCCAGTAGTATGTATGCAGGACAGGATCAGCCC. Translated, it gives CASSMYAGQDQP. The full-length CDR3 reads as CASSMYAGQDQPQHF.

This clone was seen many times. The read falls 3 residues short of the CDR3 end, and the missing part is taken from the germline J gene. The chain links TRBV7-2 to TRBJ2-7; maybe TRBD2 (5 bases). V lost 3 bases and J lost 1, with 7 bases in between. This CDR3 contains 13 residues. CDR1 SGHTA and CDR2 FQGNSA come from the germline V gene. The CDR3 region is CASSFGESYEQYF. The covered CDR3 bases are TGTGCCAGCAGCTTCGGGGAGTCCTACGAG.

For this clone: The CDR3 extends 3 residues past the end of the read, so its final part is completed from the germline J gene. The gene calls are TRBV19 and TRBJ2-7; 7 bases are shared with TRBD2. CDR3 size: 15 residues. Germline assignment: CDR1 LNHDA and CDR2 SQIVND (reference sequence). V lost 2 bases and J lost 3; bases outside the gene matches: 7. The DNA read from the CDR3 is TGTGCCAGTAGTATAAAGCGGGACTCGAGCTACGAG. Translation gives CASSIKRDSSYE. The CDR3 in its entirety is CASSIKRDSSYEQYF.

This clone was picked up many times. The CDR3 end falls 3 residues outside the read, so it is completed with the germline J gene. This chain uses TRBV7-2 with TRBJ2-7, with TRBD1 matching over 9 bases. With V trimmed by 0 bases and J by 3 bases, 3 bases remained unmatched. This CDR3 region has 15 residues. Germline lookup yields CDR1 SGHTA and CDR2 FQGNSA. The CDR3 DNA, read in part, is TGTGCCAGCAGCTTAGCATGGGGACAGGGCTACGAG. This encodes CASSLAWGQGYE. The whole CDR3 protein reads CASSLAWGQGYEQYF.

Ten or more counts support this clone. The read finishes 3 residues shy of the CDR3 end, and the germline J gene is used to complete it. This sequence joins TRBV20-1 and TRBJ2-3, with D perhaps matching TRBD2 (6 bases). V shed 4 bases and J shed 0 bases, with 11 bases lying between them. Germline assignment: CDR1 DFQATT and CDR2 SNEGSKA (reference sequence). This CDR3 is 14 amino acids long. CDR3 sequence: CSAKVAASTDTQYF. The sequenced CDR3 bases are TGCAGTGCTAAAGTAGCGGCTAGCACAGATACG.

This clone has ten or more counts. The read ends 3 residues shy of where the CDR3 ends; the end is completed using the germline J gene. The chain joins TRBV30 to TRBJ1-5; 8 bases fit TRBD1. Unmatched junction bases numbered 6, after V lost 2 bases and J lost 3 bases. The CDR3 length is 15 residues. Per germline, CDR1 GTSNPN and CDR2 SVGIG (reference sequence). Here the CDR3 reads CAWSPGTGYNQPQHF. CDR3 DNA, as far as it was read: TGTGCCTGGAGTCCCGGGACAGGTTACAATCAGCCC.

Many counts were recorded for this clone. The CDR3 is cut off 3 residues early in the read; its end comes from the germline J gene. The V and J genes are TRBV20-1 and TRBJ2-3, with D perhaps matching TRBD2 (6 bases). Germline V CDR1 and CDR2: DFQATT, SNEGSKA (reference sequence). The length of the CDR3 is 13 residues. Trimming took off 5 bases at V and 3 bases at J, with 12 bases between the two ends. The CDR3 sequence is CSAHLASTDTQYF. The covered CDR3 bases are TGCAGTGCTCATCTAGCGTCGACAGATACG.